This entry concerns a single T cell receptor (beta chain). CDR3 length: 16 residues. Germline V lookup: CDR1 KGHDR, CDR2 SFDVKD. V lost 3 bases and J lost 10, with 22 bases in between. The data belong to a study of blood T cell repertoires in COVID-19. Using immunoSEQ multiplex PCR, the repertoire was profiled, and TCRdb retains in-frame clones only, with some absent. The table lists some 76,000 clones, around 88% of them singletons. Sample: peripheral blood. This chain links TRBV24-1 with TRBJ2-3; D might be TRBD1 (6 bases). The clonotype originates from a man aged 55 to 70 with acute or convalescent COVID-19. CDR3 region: CATSDVRDITIFSQYF. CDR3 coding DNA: TGTGCCACCAGTGATGTCCGGGACATAACCATCTTTTCGCAGTATTTT.